This TCR beta chain was documented in a study of STAT5B mutations in CD4+ large granular lymphocyte leukemia. This CDR3 has 15 residues. The ends lost 2 bases at V and 4 bases at J; junction bases unmatched: 3. CDR1 and CDR2 from the germline V gene are WNHNN and SYGVQD (reference sequence). Profiling relied on immunoSEQ multiplex PCR, and the TCRdb table lists in-frame clones only, not all of them. The table records about 24,000 clones, around 72% of them present only once. The TCR sequence derives from a human donor in good health. What was sequenced was CD4+ T cells from blood buffy coats. This chain links TRBV10-1 with TRBJ1-2; 11 bases are shared with TRBD1. CDR3 loop: CASSEGTGGRYGYTF. The CDR3 bases are TGCGCCAGCAGTGAGGGGACAGGGGGACGCTATGGCTACACCTTC.